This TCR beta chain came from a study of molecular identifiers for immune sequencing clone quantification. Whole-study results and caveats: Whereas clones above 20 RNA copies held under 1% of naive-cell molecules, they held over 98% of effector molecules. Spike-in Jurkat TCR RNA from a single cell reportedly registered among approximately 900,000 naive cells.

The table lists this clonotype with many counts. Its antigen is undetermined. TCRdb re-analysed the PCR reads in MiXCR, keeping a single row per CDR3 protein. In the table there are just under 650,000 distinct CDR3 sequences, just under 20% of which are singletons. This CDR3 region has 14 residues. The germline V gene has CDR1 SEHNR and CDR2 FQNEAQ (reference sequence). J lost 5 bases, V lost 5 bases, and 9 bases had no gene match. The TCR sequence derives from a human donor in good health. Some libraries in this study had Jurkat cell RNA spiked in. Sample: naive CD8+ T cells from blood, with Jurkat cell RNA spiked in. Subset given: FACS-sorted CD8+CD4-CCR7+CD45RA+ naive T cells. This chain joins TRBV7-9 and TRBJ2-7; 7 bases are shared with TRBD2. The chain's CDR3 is CASSPVGGPHEQYF. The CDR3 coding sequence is TGTGCCAGCAGCCCTGTGGGAGGGCCCCACGAGCAGTACTTC.